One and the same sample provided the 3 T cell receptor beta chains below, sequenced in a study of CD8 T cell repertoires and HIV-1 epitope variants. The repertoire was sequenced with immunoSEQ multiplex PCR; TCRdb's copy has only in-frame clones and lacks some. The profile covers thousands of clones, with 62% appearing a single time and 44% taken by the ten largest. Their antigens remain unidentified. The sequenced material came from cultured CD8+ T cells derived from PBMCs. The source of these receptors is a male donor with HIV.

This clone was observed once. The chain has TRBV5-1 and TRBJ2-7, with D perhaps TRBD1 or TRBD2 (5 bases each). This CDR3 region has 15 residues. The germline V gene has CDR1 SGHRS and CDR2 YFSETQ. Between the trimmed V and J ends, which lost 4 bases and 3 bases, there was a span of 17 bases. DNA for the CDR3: TGCGCCAGCAGCATGTCGACCGGGACCCACTACGAGCAGTACTTC. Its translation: CASSMSTGTHYEQYF.

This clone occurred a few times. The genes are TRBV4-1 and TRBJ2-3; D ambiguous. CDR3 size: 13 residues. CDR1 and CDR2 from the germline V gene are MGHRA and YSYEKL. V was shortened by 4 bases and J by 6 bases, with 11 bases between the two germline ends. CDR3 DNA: TGCGCCAGCAGCCCCCAGGCCGGGGATACGCAGTATTTT. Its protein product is CASSPQAGDTQYF.

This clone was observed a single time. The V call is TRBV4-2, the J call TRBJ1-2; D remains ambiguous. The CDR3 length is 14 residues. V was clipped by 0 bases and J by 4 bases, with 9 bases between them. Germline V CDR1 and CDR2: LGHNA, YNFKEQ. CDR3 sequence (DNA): TGTGCCAGCAGCCAAGAGGCCAGCAGCTATGGCTACACCTTC. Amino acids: CASSQEASSYGYTF.